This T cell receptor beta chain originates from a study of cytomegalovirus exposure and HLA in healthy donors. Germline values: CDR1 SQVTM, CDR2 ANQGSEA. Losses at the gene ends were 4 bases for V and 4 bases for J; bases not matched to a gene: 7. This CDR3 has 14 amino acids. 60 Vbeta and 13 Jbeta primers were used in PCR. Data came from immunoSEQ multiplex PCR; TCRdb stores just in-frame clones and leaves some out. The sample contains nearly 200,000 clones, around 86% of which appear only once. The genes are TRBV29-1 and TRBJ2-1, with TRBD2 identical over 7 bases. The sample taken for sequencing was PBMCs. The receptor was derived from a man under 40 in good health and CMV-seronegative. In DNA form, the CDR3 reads TGCAGCGTTGGGGGGGGAAGGGATTACAATGAGCAGTTCTTC. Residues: CSVGGGRDYNEQFF.